This T cell receptor beta chain was identified during a study of blood T cell repertoires in COVID-19. As for the study in general: The United States, Italy and Spain were the sources of the acute and convalescent COVID-19 samples.

Between the trimmed V and J ends, which lost 1 base and 4 bases, there was a span of 5 bases. CDR1 and CDR2 from the germline V gene are SGHAT and FQNNGV. This CDR3 spans 13 amino acids. The authors' processing: Amplification of reference gene primers was used by the study to estimate nucleated cell counts. Sequencing used immunoSEQ multiplex PCR; TCRdb keeps in-frame clones, though not all of them. V and J calls and clone size are as listed in that table; D and trimming were resolved from the DNA. The data show approximately 120,000 clones, with about 74% seen just once and 4.5% to 6% held by the top ten.

V gene TRBV11-2 combines with J gene TRBJ2-1; D remains unclear. The receptor comes from an elderly man with COVID-19, enrolled during active disease. Material: peripheral blood. The CDR3 protein is CASSLGHYNEQFF. In nucleotides, the CDR3 is TGTGCCAGCAGCTTAGGACATTACAATGAGCAGTTCTTC.